This record concerns one T cell receptor (beta chain) sequence. These data belong to a study of PD-L1 blockade in urothelial cancer. For the study at large: Prior exposure to chemotherapy in patients amounted to 0 to 3 regimens received. After treatment start, blood was analyzed at 3 weeks (second dose) and at 6 weeks.

Here immunoSEQ multiplex PCR was the method, and the copy in TCRdb shows in-frame clones only, minus some. The sample contains about 84,000 clones, about 80% of which appear only once. Germline CDR1 reads WSHSY; CDR2 reads SAAADI. After removal of 0 bases from V and 5 bases from J, the junction contained 8 bases not matched to a gene. The CDR3 covers 17 residues. The chain recombines TRBV10-2 with TRBJ2-5; 11 bases align to TRBD2. The sample here was PBMCs, taken around atezolizumab (anti-PD-L1) treatment. The sequence was collected from a man in his 70s with urothelial cancer. The CDR3 sequence: CASSESGGLADPETQYF. As DNA, the CDR3 is TGCGCCAGCAGTGAGTCGGGGGGACTAGCGGACCCGGAGACCCAGTACTTC.